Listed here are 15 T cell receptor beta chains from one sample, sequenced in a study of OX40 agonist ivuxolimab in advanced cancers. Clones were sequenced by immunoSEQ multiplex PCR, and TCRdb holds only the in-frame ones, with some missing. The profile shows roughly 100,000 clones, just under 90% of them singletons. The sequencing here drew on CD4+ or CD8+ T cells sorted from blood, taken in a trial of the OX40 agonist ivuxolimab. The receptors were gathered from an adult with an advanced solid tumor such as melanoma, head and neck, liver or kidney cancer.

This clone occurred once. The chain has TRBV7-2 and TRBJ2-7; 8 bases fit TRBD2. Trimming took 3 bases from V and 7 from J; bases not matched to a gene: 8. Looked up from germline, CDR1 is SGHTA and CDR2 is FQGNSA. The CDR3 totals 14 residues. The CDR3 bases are TGTGCCAGCAGCTTCAGCGGGAGCGCGGGAGAGCAGTACTTC. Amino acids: CASSFSGSAGEQYF.

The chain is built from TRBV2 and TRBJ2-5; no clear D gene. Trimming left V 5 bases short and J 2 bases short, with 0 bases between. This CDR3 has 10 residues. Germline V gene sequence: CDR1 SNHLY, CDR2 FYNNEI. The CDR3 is CASSQETQYF. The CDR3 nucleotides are TGTGCCAGCAGTCAAGAGACCCAGTACTTC.

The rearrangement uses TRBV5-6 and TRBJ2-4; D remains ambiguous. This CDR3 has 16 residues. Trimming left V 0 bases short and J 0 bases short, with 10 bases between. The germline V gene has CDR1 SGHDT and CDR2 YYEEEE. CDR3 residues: CASSLDQTIAKNIQYF. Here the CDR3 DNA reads TGTGCCAGCAGCTTGGACCAGACGATAGCCAAAAACATTCAGTACTTC.

Here the CDR3 DNA reads TGTGCCAGCAGCTTAGCTGGACAGAGGGAGACCCAGTACTTC. This sequence encodes CASSLAGQRETQYF. The chain recombines TRBV7-7 with TRBJ2-5; D possibly corresponds to TRBD1 (6 bases). The ends were cut back, 0 bases at V and 5 bases at J, with 10 bases in the middle. The CDR3 runs 14 residues. Germline assignment: CDR1 SSHAT and CDR2 FNYEAQ (reference sequence).

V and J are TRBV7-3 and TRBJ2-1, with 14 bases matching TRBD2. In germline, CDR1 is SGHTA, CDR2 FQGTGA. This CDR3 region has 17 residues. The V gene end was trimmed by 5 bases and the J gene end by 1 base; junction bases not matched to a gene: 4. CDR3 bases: TGTGCCAGCAGCCCCCGACTAGCGGGGGGGTCCTACAATGAGCAGTTCTTC. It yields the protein CASSPRLAGGSYNEQFF.

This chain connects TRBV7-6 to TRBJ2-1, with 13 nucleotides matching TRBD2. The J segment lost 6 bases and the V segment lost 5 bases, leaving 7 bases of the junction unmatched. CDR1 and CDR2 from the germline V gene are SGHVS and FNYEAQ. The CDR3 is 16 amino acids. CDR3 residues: CASSKMGLAGSNEQFF. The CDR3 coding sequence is TGTGCCAGCAGCAAGATGGGACTAGCGGGGAGCAATGAGCAGTTCTTC.

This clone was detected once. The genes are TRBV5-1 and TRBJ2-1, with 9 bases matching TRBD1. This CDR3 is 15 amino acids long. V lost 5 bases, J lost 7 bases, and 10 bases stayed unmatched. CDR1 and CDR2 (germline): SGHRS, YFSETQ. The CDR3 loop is CASSSQGAGGNEQFF. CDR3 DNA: TGCGCCAGCAGTTCACAGGGGGCCGGTGGGAATGAGCAGTTCTTC.

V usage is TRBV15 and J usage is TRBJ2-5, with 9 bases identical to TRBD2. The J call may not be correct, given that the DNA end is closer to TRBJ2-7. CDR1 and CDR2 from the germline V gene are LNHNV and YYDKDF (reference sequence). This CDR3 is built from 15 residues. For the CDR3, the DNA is TGTGCCACCAGCAGAGTTCTAGCGGGAAACTACGAGCAGTACTTC. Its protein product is CATSRVLAGNYEQYF.

The CDR3 region has the DNA TGCGCCAGCAGCAGGGGACTAGCGGGTTATGCTAGCACAGATACGCAGTATTTT. Its translation: CASSRGLAGYASTDTQYF. The chain recombines TRBV5-1 with TRBJ2-3, with 12 nucleotides matching TRBD2. V was pared by 4 bases and J by 0 bases, with 9 bases of the junction left unmatched. The CDR3 contains 18 residues. CDR1 and CDR2 (germline): SGHRS, YFSETQ.

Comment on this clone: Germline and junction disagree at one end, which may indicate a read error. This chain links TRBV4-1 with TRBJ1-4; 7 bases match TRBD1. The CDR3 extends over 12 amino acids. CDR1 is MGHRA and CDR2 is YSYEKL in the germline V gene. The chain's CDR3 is CASSPRDRELVF. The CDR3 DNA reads TGCGCCAGCAGCCCACGGGACAGAGAGCTGGTCTTT.

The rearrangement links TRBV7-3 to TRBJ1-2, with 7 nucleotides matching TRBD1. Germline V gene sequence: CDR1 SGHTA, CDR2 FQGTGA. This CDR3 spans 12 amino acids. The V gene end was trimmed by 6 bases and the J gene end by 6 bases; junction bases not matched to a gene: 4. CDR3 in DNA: TGTGCCAGCAGTTTCCAGGGGGATGGCTACACCTTC. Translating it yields CASSFQGDGYTF. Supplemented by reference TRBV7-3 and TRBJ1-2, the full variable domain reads GAGVSQTPSNKVTEKGKYVELRCDPISGHTALYWYRQSLGQGPEFLIYFQGTGAADDSGLPNDRFFAVRPEGSVSTLKIQRTERGDSAVYLCASSFQGDGYTFGSGTRLTVV.

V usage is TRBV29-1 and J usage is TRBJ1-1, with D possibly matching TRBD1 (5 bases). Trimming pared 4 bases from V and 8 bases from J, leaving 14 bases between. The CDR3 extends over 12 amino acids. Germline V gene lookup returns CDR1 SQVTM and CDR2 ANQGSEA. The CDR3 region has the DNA TGCAGCGTTGGGTGGGGCGGTACCGAAGCTTTCTTT. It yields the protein CSVGWGGTEAFF.

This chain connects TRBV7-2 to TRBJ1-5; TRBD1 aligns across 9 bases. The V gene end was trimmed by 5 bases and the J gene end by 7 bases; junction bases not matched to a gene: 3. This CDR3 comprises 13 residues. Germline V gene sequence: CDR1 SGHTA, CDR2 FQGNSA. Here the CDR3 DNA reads TGTGCCAGCAGCGGGGACAGGGAGCAGCCCCAGCATTTT. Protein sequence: CASSGDREQPQHF.

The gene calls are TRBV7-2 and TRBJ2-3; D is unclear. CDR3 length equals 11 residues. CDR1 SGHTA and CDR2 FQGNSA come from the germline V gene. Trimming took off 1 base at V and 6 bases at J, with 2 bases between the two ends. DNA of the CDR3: TGTGCCAGCAGCTTAGTCGATACGCAGTATTTT. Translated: CASSLVDTQYF.

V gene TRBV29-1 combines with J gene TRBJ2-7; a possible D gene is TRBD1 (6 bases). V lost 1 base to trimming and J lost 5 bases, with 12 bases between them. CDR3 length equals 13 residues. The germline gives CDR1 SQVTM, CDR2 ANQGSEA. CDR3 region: CSVEVQGTHEQYF. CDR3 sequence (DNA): TGCAGCGTTGAAGTACAGGGTACCCACGAGCAGTACTTC.